This T cell receptor (beta chain) was obtained from a study of T cells in Graves' hyperthyroidism and ophthalmopathy. This clonotype came up many times. RNA transcripts gave rise to amplified TCR beta CDR3 regions. Initially, a first-round RT-PCR of the TCR CDR3 employed the HTBI primer set. TCRdb ran MiXCR on the multiplex PCR reads and lists one entry per CDR3 protein. The sample lists some 500,000 distinct CDR3 sequences; 13% to 15% were seen once. Among the patients, aged 18 to 65, hyperthyroidism was newly diagnosed and had lasted under 2 months. Diagnoses were established using clinical symptoms, serum thyroxine and TRAb, thyroid ultrasound and orbital computed tomography. PBMCs were derived from roughly 9.6 ml fresh peripheral blood. The sequence came from a woman younger than 30 with Graves' hyperthyroidism. What was sequenced was blood.

This CDR3 is CATSDPTAGSQTYGYTF. In nucleotides, the CDR3 is TGTGCCACCAGTGACCCGACGGCGGGGTCCCAAACCTATGGCTACACCTTC. The chain couples TRBV24-1 to TRBJ1-2; D unresolved. V shed 4 bases and J shed 4 bases, with 21 bases lying between them. The germline V gene has CDR1 KGHDR and CDR2 SFDVKD. The CDR3 runs to 17 residues.